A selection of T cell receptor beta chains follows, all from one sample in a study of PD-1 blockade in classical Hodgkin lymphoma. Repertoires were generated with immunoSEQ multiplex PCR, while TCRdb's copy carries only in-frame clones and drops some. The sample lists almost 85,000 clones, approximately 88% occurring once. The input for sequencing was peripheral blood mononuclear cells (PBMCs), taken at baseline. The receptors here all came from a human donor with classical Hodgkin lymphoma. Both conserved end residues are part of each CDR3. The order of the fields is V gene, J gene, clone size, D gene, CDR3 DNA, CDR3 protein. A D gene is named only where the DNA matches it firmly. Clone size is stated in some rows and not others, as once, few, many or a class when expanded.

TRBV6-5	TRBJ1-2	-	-	TGTGCCAGCAGTTTCGAAAGCGGGACGGGGAACTATGGCTACACCTTC	CASSFESGTGNYGYTF
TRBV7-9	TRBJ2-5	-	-	TGTGCCAGCAGCTTGGTGACAACTATTCCCCAAGAGACCCAGTACTTC	CASSLVTTIPQETQYF
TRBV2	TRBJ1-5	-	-	TGTGCCAGCAGTGGGGGAACCTATCAGCCCCAGCATTTT	CASSGGTYQPQHF
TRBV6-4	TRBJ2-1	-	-	TGTGCCAGCAGTGACTCGGATATGCGGGAACTCTACAATGAGCAGTTCTTC	CASSDSDMRELYNEQFF
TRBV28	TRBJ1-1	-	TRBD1	TGTGCCAGCAGTCTCCTGTATACAGGGGCGCAAGCTTTCTTT	CASSLLYTGAQAFF
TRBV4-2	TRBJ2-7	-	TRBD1	TGTGCCAGCAGCTTAGAGGCGGGACAGGGGTTCTACGAGCAGTACTTC	CASSLEAGQGFYEQYF
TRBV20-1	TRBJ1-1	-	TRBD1	TGCAGTGCGAGCCGGGACAGTGAAGCTTTCTTT	CSASRDSEAFF
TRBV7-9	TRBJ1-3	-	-	TGTGCCAGCAGCCCAGGACGAGGAAACACCATATATTTT	CASSPGRGNTIYF
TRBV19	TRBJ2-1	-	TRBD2	TGTGCCAGTAGTCATCTAGCGGGAGCGTCAAATGAGCAGTTCTTC	CASSHLAGASNEQFF
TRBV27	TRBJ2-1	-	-	TGTGCCAGCAGTTGGACCTTCGGCAATGAGCAGTTCTTC	CASSWTFGNEQFF
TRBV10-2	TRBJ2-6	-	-	TGCGCCAGCAGTGAAGGGGTGGGGGCCAACGTCCTGACTTTC	CASSEGVGANVLTF
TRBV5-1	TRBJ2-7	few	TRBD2	TGCGCCAGCAGCTTTACTAGCGGCACCTACGAGCAGTACTTC	CASSFTSGTYEQYF
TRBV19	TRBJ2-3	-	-	TGTGCCAGTAGTATAGATTCTCGGGCCTTAGATACGCAGTATTTT	CASSIDSRALDTQYF
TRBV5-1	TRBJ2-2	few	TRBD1	TGCGCCAGCAGCTTGCAATGGGACAGGGATGTTACACCGGGGGAGCTGTTTTTT	CASSLQWDRDVTPGELFF
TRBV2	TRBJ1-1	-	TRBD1	TGTGCCAGCAGTCCAGGGACAGGGGGTACTGAAGCTTTCTTT	CASSPGTGGTEAFF
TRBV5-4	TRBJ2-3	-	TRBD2	TGTGCCAGCAGCTTGTCGATAACTAGCGGGGGAGATACGCAGTATTTT	CASSLSITSGGDTQYF
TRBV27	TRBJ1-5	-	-	TGTGCCAGCGGAGACGGGAAGTATCAGCCCCAGCATTTT	CASGDGKYQPQHF
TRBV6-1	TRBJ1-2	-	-	TGTGCCAGCATCCTGATTCCGACGGCCTATGGCTACACCTTC	CASILIPTAYGYTF
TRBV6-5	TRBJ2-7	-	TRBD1	TGTGCCAGCAGTTTGGCATCCGACAGGGTCTACGAGCAGTACTTC	CASSLASDRVYEQYF
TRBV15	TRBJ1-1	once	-	TGTGCCACCAGCAGGGACAGCCCTATGAACACTGAAGCTTTCTTT	CATSRDSPMNTEAFF
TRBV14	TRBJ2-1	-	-	TGTGCCACTCAAGGGCCGTTCAATGAGCAGTTCTTC	CATQGPFNEQFF
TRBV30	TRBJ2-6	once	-	TGTGCCTGGAGAGGGAGGGGGCAATCTTACTCTGGGGCCAACGTCCTGACTTTC	CAWRGRGQSYSGANVLTF
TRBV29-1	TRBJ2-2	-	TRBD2	TGCAGCGTTGAGGCGGGAGGGGACACCGGGGAGCTGTTTTTT	CSVEAGGDTGELFF
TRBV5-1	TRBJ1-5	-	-	TGCGCCAGCGCCGGGGGAGGCAGGGGAGGTGGGCTGGATCAGCCCCAGCATTTT	CASAGGGRGGGLDQPQHF
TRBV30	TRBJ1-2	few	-	TGTGCCTGGAGCAGGCAGGGGACCGTCTTC	CAWSRQGTVF
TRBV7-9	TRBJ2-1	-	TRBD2	TGTGCCAGCACGAGGACGGCGGGAGCCTGGGGTAATGAGCAGTTCTTC	CASTRTAGAWGNEQFF
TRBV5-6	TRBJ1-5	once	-	TGTGCCAGCAGCTTCAGGGATCAGCCCCAGCATTTT	CASSFRDQPQHF
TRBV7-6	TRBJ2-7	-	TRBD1	TGTGCCAGCAGCTCCGGACAGGGAAACTACGAGCAGTACTTC	CASSSGQGNYEQYF
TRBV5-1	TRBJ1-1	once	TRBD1	TGCGCCAGCAGCTTGTATAGAAAGGGGGCGAGTTGGACTGAAGCTTTCTTT	CASSLYRKGASWTEAFF
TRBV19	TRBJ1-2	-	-	TGTGCCAGTAGTATAGAAGGGAACTATGGCTACACCTTC	CASSIEGNYGYTF
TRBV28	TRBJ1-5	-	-	TGTGCCAGCAGACGAGGACAGATCAATCAGCCCCAGCATTTT	CASRRGQINQPQHF